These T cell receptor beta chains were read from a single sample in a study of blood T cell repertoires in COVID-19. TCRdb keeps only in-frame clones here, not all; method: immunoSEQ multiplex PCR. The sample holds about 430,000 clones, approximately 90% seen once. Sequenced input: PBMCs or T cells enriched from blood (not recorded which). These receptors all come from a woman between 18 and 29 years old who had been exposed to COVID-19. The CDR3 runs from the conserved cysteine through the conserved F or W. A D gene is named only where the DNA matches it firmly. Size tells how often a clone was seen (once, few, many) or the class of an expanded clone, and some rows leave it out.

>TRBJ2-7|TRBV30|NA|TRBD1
TGTGCCTGGAGTAAGACAGGGACCTACGAGCAGTACTTC
CAWSKTGTYEQYF
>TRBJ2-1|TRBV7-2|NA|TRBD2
TGTGCCAGCAGTCAACGGTTGAGCGGGATTGCCTACAATGAGCAGTTCTTC
CASSQRLSGIAYNEQFF
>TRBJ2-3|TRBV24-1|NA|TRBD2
TGTGCCACCAGTGACCCTCGACTAGCGGGGGACCTCACAGATACGCAGTATTTT
CATSDPRLAGDLTDTQYF
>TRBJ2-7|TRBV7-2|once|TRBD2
TGTGCCAGCAGCCCGAGCGGGGGGGCCGGCTACGAGCAGTACTTC
CASSPSGGAGYEQYF
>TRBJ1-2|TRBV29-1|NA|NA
TGCAGCGTTGCCCGGGAGGGTGGCTACACCTTC
CSVAREGGYTF
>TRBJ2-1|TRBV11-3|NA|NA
TGTGCCAGCAGCTTAACACGAGGGGCGGGGTCATTTGAGCAGTTCTTC
CASSLTRGAGSFEQFF
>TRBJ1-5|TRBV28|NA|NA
TGTGCCAGCAGTCCGGGACTGGGGGGAGGCAATCAGCCCCAGCATTTT
CASSPGLGGGNQPQHF
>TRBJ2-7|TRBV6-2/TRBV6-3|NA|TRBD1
TGTGCCAGCAGTTACATAAACCACCGGGACAGGGAACACCCTTCCTCCTACGAGCAGTACTTC
CASSYINHRDREHPSSYEQYF
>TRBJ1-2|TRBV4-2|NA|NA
TGTGCCAGCAGCCCGCGGGATACAGTATTCCATGGCTACACCTTC
CASSPRDTVFHGYTF
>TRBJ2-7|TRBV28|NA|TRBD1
TGTGCCAGCAGTTATGAGACAGGGTCCTACGAGCAGTACTTC
CASSYETGSYEQYF
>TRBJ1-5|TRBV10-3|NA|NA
TGTGCCATCAGTGACAGGGTTTATAGCAATCAGCCCCAGCATTTT
CAISDRVYSNQPQHF
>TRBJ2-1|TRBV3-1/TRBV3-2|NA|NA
TGTGCCAGCAGCCAAGATTACTCAGGAGGTCTGGAAGATGAGCAGTTCTTC
CASSQDYSGGLEDEQFF
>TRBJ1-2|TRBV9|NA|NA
TGTGCCAGCAGCGTAGCAGGGGCTTGGTATGGCTACACCTTC
CASSVAGAWYGYTF
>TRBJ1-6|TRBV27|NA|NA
TGTGCCAGCGGTACAGGGCTCCATTCACCCCTCCACTTT
CASGTGLHSPLHF
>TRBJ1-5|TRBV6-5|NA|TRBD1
TGTGCCAGCAGTTTGTTTCCGGGACAGTCAAATCAGCCCCAGCATTTT
CASSLFPGQSNQPQHF
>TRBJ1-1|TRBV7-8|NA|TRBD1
TGTGCCAGCAGCTTAGTAGGGACAGAGAACACTGAAGCTTTCTTT
CASSLVGTENTEAFF
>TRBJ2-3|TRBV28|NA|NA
TGTGCCAGCAGTTTAAGGCTAGCGATCGATACGCAGTATTTT
CASSLRLAIDTQYF
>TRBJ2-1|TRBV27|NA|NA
TGTGCCAGCAGGCAGTACTACAATGAGCAGTTCTTC
CASRQYYNEQFF
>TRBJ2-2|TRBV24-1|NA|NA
TGTGCCACCAGTGATTTAAGGGGTGCGGGGGAGCTGTTTTTT
CATSDLRGAGELFF
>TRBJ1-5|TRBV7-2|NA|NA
TGTGCCAGCAGCTCCCGACAGGGCAATCAGCCCCAGCATTTT
CASSSRQGNQPQHF
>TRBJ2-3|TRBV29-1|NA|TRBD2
TGCAGCGCTCGACTAGCGGCTAGCACAGATACGCAGTATTTT
CSARLAASTDTQYF
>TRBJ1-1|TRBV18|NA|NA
TGTGCCAGCTCTACACTCGGGAGGGAAACTGAAGCTTTCTTT
CASSTLGRETEAFF
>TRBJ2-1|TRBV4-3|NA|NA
TGCGCCAGCAGCCAAGATTCGGCCAGGCAGGCCTACAATGAGCAGTTCTTC
CASSQDSARQAYNEQFF
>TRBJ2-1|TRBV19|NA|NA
TGTGCCAGCCAGGGAAGACGGATGTTTGAAAATGAGCAGTTCTTC
CASQGRRMFENEQFF
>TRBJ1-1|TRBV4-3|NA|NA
TGCGCCAGCAGCCAAGGTTTAGCGGTTATATCGGGGGCTTTCTTT
CASSQGLAVISGAFF
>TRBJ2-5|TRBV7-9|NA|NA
TGTGCCAGCAGCTCACCCGCGGCCCAGTACTTC
CASSSPAAQYF
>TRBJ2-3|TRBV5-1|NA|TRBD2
TGCGCCAGCAGCGGCGGGGGGCCCCTCACAGATACGCAGTATTTT
CASSGGGPLTDTQYF
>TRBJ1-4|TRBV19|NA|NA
TGTGCCAGTAGACCCTCCGGAGGAGCAACTAATGAAAAACTGTTTTTT
CASRPSGGATNEKLFF